The clone carrying this TCR beta chain was detected many times. Its antigen is still unknown. The data stem from a study of CD8 T cells in ankylosing spondylitis. This CDR3 is built from 13 residues. Trimming left V 2 bases short and J 3 bases short, with 6 bases between. Germline V gene data show CDR1 as LGHNT and CDR2 as FRNRAP. TCRdb reprocessed the 5' RACE reads via MiXCR and lists one record per CDR3 protein. The sample holds around 490,000 distinct CDR3 sequences, approximately 5% seen once. Study-level results: Among TCR beta sequences, a motif of under ten highly homologous variants appeared characteristic of ankylosing spondylitis blood. Existing reports had already noted some motif variants in reactive arthritis synovial fluid and blood.

This receptor was taken from a male donor with ankylosing spondylitis. The sample comprised blood, either unsorted or a sorted T cell fraction (not recorded which). The chain employs TRBV12-5 and TRBJ2-3, with D possibly being TRBD1 (5 bases). The chain's CDR3 is CASGLSGTDTQYF. Here the CDR3 DNA reads TGTGCTAGTGGTTTGTCAGGGACAGATACGCAGTATTTT.